This entry is about one TCR beta chain. Its antigen target is currently unknown. No base quality information exists; no much larger clone differs at one position. The immunoSEQ Assay, a bias-controlled multiplex PCR, was used to amplify TCRbeta CDR3 regions from genomic DNA. The published analysis was carried out like this. Nucleated cell counts per sample were estimated from amplification of reference gene primers within the assay. Sequence reads were collapsed and filtered to measure the absolute abundance of every unique TCRbeta CDR3 rearrangement. For each sample, productive Simpson clonality was calculated by taking the square root of Simpson's diversity index across productive rearrangements. TCRdb obtained this table from immuneACCESS and retained in-frame rearrangements with V and J assigned. These tables miss some clones; where compared with another copy, unresolved V genes account for less than half of the shortfall, and the remainder is unexplained. D and trimming come from the DNA, and the V and J calls and clone size come from that table. This sample holds around 71,000 clones; approximately 86% were observed only once. Roughly 1.9% of the sample is in the top ten clones.

The data stem from a study of blood T cell repertoires in COVID-19 (dated by TCRdb to between 2020 and 2021). Background for the entire study: The collaborator samples originated in the United States, Italy and Spain and spanned the acute and convalescent phases of COVID-19. Where available, HLA class I and class II types were taken from metadata supplied by the sample provider and were not determined by assay-based typing. Deeply sampled blood TCRbeta repertoires from subjects exposed to, actively infected with, or recovered from COVID-19 were included in the dataset. The material from the prospective study consisted of cDNA or gDNA derived from T cells, B-cell-depleted T cells, or PBMCs. The repertoires were released in a freely available public database meant as a resource for research on the immune response to SARS-CoV-2. The sample metadata nearly always contained a de-identified subject ID, COVID-19 status, age in years and sex. The samples were drawn from two sources: the first 160 participants of the ongoing ImmuneRACE study, and 1,000 to 1,500 subjects contributed by 6 global collaborators.

The CDR3 sequence holds 13 residues, the cysteine and phenylalanine included. Here the CDR3 DNA is all that survives: 39 bases in frame from base 1. Trimming costs V 5 bases and J 4 bases, and their ends lie 12 bases apart. From the germline V gene, CDR1 is SGHTA and CDR2 is FQGNSA. The collaborating institutions used their own protocols to collect whole blood in K2EDTA tubes. Collaborator samples were shipped for TCRbeta analysis as frozen whole blood, isolated PBMCs, or DNA extracted from either sample type. Study-wide conclusions, independent of this receptor: Clinical and demographic metadata were provided uncurated, with the amount varying by source and participant.

This receptor was identified in a woman aged 60-75 years with acute or convalescent COVID-19. Sequenced input: peripheral blood. The sequence links TRBV7-2 to TRBJ2-7; the D region possibly corresponds to TRBD1 (6 bases align). The sequence in DNA is TGTGCCAGCAGCCTTAAACAGGGTTACGAGCAGTACTTC. Translated, it reads CASSLKQGYEQYF.